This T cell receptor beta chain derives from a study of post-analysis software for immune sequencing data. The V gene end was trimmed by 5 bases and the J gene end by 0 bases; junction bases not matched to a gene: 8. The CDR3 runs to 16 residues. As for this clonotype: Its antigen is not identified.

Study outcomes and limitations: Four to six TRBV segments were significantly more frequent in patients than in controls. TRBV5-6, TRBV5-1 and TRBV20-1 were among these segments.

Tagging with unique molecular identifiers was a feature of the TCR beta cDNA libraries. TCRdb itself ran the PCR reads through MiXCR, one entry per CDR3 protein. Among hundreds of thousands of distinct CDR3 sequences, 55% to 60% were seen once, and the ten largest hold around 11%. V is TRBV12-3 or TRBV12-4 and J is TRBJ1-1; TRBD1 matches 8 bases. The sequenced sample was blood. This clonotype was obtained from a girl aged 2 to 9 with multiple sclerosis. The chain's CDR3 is CASSPRQGTLNTEAFF. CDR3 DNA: TGTGCCAGCAGTCCCAGACAGGGGACCTTGAACACTGAAGCTTTCTTT.